This T cell receptor beta chain derives from a study of PD-L1 blockade in urothelial cancer. The time point: pretreatment peripheral blood. Assay used: immunoSEQ multiplex PCR; TCRdb lists only in-frame clones, some missing. The sample includes about 70,000 clones, roughly 90% of them seen just once. This CDR3 comprises 15 residues. The J segment lost 7 bases and the V segment lost 5 bases, leaving 8 bases of the junction unmatched. Per germline, CDR1 MNHEY and CDR2 SMNVEV (reference sequence). This chain links TRBV27 with TRBJ2-1; 10 nucleotides line up with TRBD2. This TCR came from a man between 65 and 85 years old with urothelial cancer. Sequenced here: PBMCs, sampled around atezolizumab (anti-PD-L1) treatment. CDR3 loop: CASSPLSSGRNEQFF. The CDR3 DNA follows: TGTGCCAGCAGTCCGCTCTCTAGCGGGAGAAATGAGCAGTTCTTC.